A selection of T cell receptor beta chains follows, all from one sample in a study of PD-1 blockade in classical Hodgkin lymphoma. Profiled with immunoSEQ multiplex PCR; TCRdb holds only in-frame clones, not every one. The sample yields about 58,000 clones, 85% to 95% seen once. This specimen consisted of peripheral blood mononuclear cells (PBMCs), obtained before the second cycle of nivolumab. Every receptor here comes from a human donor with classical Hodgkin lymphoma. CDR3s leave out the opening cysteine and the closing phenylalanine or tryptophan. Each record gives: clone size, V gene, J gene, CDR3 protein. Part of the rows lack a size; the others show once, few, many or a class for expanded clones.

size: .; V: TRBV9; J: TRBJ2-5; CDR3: ASSVSETQY
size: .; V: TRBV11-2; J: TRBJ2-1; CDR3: ASSWPRPSGGINNEQF
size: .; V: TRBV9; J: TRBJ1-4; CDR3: ASSARGYPGLKFSEKLF
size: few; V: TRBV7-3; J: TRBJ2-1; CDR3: ASSLTGLNEQF
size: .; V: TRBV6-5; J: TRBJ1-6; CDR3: ASRSAGSYNSPLH
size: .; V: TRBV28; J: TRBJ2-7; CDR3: ASSFWDTSSYEQY
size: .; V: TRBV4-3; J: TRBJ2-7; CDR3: ASSGGLGFYEQY
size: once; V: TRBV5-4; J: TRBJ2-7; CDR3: ASSLFRQNHEQY
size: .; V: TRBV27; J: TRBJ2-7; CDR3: ASSSSSESSGRTYEQY
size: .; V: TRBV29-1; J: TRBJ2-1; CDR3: SVAPGDNEQF
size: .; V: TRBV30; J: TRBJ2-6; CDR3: AWTDPRQGAAGANVLT
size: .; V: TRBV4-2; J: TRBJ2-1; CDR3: ASSQPGLAAYNEQF
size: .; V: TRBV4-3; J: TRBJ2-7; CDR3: ASSQEASGTYEQY
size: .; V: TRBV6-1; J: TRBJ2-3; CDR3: ASSQGTSGDYTDTQY
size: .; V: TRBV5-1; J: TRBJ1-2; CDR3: ASSLTLQGGGYT
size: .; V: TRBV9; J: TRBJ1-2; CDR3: ASSVGEDGYT
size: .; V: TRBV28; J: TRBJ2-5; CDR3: ASRWNRGVQETQY
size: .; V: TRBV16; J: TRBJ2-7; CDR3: ASSLFGGFYEQY
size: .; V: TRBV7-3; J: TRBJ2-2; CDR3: ASSLRLAGIGELF
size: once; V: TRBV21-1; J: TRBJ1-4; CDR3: ASRRITVNEKLF
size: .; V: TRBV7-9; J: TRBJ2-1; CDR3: ATIGVNEQF
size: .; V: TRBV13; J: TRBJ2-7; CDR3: ASSLGRSSYEQY
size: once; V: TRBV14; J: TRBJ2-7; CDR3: ASSQVTTYEQY
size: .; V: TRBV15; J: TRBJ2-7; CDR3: ATSRETGGAPYEQY
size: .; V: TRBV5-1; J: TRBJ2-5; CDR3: ASREVAHGDQETQY
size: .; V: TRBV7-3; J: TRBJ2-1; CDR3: ASSLSSLTYNEQF
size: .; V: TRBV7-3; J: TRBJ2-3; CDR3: ASSLWASGLAGISSTDTQY
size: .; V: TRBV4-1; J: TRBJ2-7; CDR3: ASSPQQGSYEQY
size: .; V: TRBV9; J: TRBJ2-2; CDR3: ASSGPGAGELF
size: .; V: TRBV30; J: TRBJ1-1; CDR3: AWAFKGPGEAF
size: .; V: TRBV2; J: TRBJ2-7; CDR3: ASSGVLDYEQY
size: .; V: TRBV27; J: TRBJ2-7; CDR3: ASSWQDGGYEQY
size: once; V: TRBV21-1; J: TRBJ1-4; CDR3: ASSKAGTGKNEKLF
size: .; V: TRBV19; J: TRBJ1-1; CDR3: ASSIRASTSNTEAF
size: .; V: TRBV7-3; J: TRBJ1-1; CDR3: ASSKQGNTEAF
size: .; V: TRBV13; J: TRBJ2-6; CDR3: ASSSVVGANVLT